The 8 T cell receptor beta chains given below trace back to one sample, sequenced in a study of identical twins. TCRdb re-called the 5' RACE reads with MiXCR, one entry per CDR3 protein. Among about 240,000 distinct CDR3 sequences, more than 9.5% were seen once, and the ten largest hold 3.5% to 5%. This same sample was also part of a study on yellow fever vaccine responses in identical twins.

Input material: memory (CD45RO+) T cells sorted from blood. The source is a woman in her late teens or twenties in good health.

The chain couples TRBV6-4 to TRBJ2-3; TRBD1 matches 7 bases. Trimming at V came to 6 bases and at J to 2 bases, leaving 8 bases not matched to a gene. The CDR3 has 15 residues. Germline V CDR1 and CDR2: MRHNA, SNTAGT. CDR3: CASSGTVSHTDTQYF. The DNA of the CDR3 is TGTGCCAGCAGCGGGACAGTGTCCCACACAGATACGCAGTATTTT.

The CDR3 nucleotides read TGTGCCAGCAGCGCAAATGCTCACAGCCCGTCTGGAAACACCATATATTTT. This codes for CASSANAHSPSGNTIYF. The rearrangement uses TRBV9 and TRBJ1-3; no reliable D call. V lost 3 bases and J lost 1, with 17 bases in between. This CDR3 contains 17 residues. Germline-derived CDR1 and CDR2 are SGDLS and YYNGEE.

This clonotype was counted ten times or more. The gene calls are TRBV29-1 and TRBJ2-3, with D perhaps being TRBD1 or TRBD2 (5 bases each). The CDR3 length is 14 residues. V lost 6 bases, J lost 0 bases, and 13 bases lay in between. CDR1 is SQVTM and CDR2 is ANQGSEA in the germline V gene. CDR3 bases: TGCAGCGTCTTACGGGACGGGAGCACAGATACGCAGTATTTT. Protein sequence: CSVLRDGSTDTQYF.

The table lists this clonotype with a few counts. The rearrangement links TRBV28 to TRBJ1-5; D might be TRBD1 (5 bases). CDR1 and CDR2 (germline): MDHEN, SYDVKM. Between the trimmed V and J ends, which lost 8 bases and 3 bases, there was a span of 11 bases. This CDR3 is built from 13 residues. CDR3 sequence: CASGRQPNQPQHF. CDR3 bases: TGTGCCAGCGGGAGACAGCCCAATCAGCCCCAGCATTTT.

This clonotype was seen a handful of times. CDR3 protein: CASSYRTSGYNEQFF. In DNA, the CDR3 is TGTGCCAGCAGTTATAGGACTAGCGGTTACAATGAGCAGTTCTTC. V gene TRBV6-2 or TRBV6-3 combines with J gene TRBJ2-1; 10 nucleotides match TRBD2. Trimming took 3 bases from V and 4 from J; bases not matched to a gene: 3. This CDR3 comprises 15 residues. CDR1 and CDR2 (germline): MNHEY, SVGEGT.

This clonotype has a count of ten or more. The chain recombines TRBV7-8 with TRBJ2-1; 10 bases align to TRBD2. Germline V gene lookup returns CDR1 SGHVS and CDR2 FQNEAQ. The CDR3 totals 18 residues. J was trimmed by 5 bases and V by 2 bases; bases with no gene match: 12. CDR3 amino acids: CASSLLLAGAIVDNEQFF. CDR3 in DNA: TGTGCCAGCAGCTTACTCCTAGCGGGAGCTATAGTTGACAATGAGCAGTTCTTC.

The chain recombines TRBV6-2 or TRBV6-3 with TRBJ2-2; 12 bases match TRBD2. CDR1 is MNHEY and CDR2 is SVGEGT in the germline V gene. The ends lost 6 bases at V and 6 bases at J; junction bases unmatched: 2. The CDR3 contains 14 residues. In DNA form, the CDR3 reads TGTGCCAGCAGGACTAGCGGGAGCCCCGGGGAGCTGTTTTTT. Translation: CASRTSGSPGELFF.

This clonotype was counted only a few times. The rearrangement uses TRBV2 and TRBJ2-1; D remains ambiguous. Trimming took off 4 bases at V and 0 bases at J, with 7 bases between the two ends. This CDR3 comprises 14 residues. CDR1 is SNHLY, CDR2 FYNNEI, per germline. DNA for the CDR3: TGTGCCAGCAGTGCAGAGTACTCCTACAATGAGCAGTTCTTC. Its translation: CASSAEYSYNEQFF.